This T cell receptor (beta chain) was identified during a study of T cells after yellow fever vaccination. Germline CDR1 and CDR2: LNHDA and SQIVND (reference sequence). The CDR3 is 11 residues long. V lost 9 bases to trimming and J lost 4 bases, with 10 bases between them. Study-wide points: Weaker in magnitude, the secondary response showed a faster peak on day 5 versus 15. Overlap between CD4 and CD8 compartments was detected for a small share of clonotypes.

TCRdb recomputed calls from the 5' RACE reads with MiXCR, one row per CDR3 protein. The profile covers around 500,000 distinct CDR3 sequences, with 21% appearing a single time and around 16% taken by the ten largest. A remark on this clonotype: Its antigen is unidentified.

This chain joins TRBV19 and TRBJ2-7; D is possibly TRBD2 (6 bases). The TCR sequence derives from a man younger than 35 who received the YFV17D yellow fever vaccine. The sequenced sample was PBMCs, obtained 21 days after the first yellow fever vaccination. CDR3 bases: TGTGCCAGCCGGAGCGGGTACGAGCAGTACTTC. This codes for CASRSGYEQYF. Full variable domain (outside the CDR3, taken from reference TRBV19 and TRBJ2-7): DGGITQSPKYLFRKEGQNVTLSCEQNLNHDAMYWYRQDPGQGLRLIYYSQIVNDFQKGDIAEGYSVSREKKESFPLTVTSAQKNPTAFYLCASRSGYEQYFGPGTRLTVT.